The clone carrying this T cell receptor (beta chain) was seen just once. This specimen comes from a study of blood T cell repertoires in COVID-19. Study as a whole: PBMCs, B-cell-depleted T cells, or T cells were the source of the cDNA or gDNA that made up the material.

Cohort assignment relied on participant-reported clinical history. The V gene's germline CDR1 is SNHLY and CDR2 FYNNEI. There are 14 residues in the CDR3. V shed 8 bases, J shed 5 bases, and the junction held 6 bases outside the gene matches. Original processing notes: Researchers report that nucleated cell counts were estimated from reference gene primer amplification. Produced via immunoSEQ multiplex PCR; TCRdb's table is partial and in-frame only. V, J and clone size are those of that table, while D and trimming were read from the DNA. The sample carries about 330,000 clones, approximately 89% recorded once.

The chain recombines TRBV2 with TRBJ1-6, with 7 bases aligning to TRBD1. The sequencing sample was made of PBMCs or T cells enriched from blood (not recorded which). This receptor was identified in a man aged 25-45 years who had recovered from COVID-19. CDR3 region: CASGVQGNNSPLHF. CDR3 nucleotide sequence: TGTGCCAGCGGGGTACAGGGGAATAATTCACCCCTCCACTTT.